This T cell receptor (beta chain) was obtained from a study of neurological immune-mediated disorders. Across the study: Of the approximately 34 patients with multiple sclerosis, some 31 had relapsing-remitting MS, whereas the remaining 3 had secondary progressive MS.

Study-wide findings and caveats: The study found the most TCR clonal expansion in HTLV-1-associated myelopathy and the least in multiple sclerosis, below healthy controls. The repertoires of 18 of 34 multiple sclerosis patients were placed by phylogenetic grouping in a single related-CDR3 cluster, which may be a signature.

Template-switch 5'RACE cDNA synthesis added a 10-nucleotide unique molecular identifier. TCRdb reanalysed the 5' RACE reads using MiXCR and keeps one entry per CDR3 protein. Counted here are tens of thousands of distinct CDR3 sequences, 4.5% to 6% occurring once; the ten biggest clones make up 2% to 2.5%. This clonotype was observed at least ten times. No antigen is known for it. The receptor's source is a woman aged 70 to 79 with multiple sclerosis. The sequenced material came from PBMCs.

CDR3 loop: CASSLAAGALAEQYF. CDR3 coding DNA: TGTGCCAGCAGCTTAGCGGCTGGGGCCCTCGCCGAGCAGTACTTC. The chain employs TRBV7-2 and TRBJ2-7; D is perhaps TRBD1 (5 bases). Germline loops: CDR1 SGHTA, CDR2 FQGNSA. V was pared by 0 bases and J by 6 bases, with 15 bases between. This CDR3 has 15 amino acids.